These 15 T cell receptor beta chains originate from one sample sequenced in a study of blood T cell repertoires in COVID-19. Clones were sequenced by immunoSEQ multiplex PCR, and TCRdb holds only the in-frame ones, with some missing. This sample carries 100,000 to 150,000 clones, approximately 83% of them seen once, and the ten largest clones take roughly 6.7%. Sample: peripheral blood. These receptor sequences come from a man of 80 years or more with active or convalescent COVID-19.

J is TRBJ1-1 and V is TRBV10-3; D unclear. This CDR3 spans 13 amino acids. V lost 1 base to trimming and J lost 3 bases, with 6 bases between them. Looked up from germline, CDR1 is ENHRY and CDR2 is SYGVKD. The CDR3 region has the DNA TGTGCCATCAGTGAGTATCAGGACACTGAAGCTTTCTTT. Residues: CAISEYQDTEAFF.

V is TRBV7-3 and J is TRBJ2-7, with TRBD1 matching over 7 bases. The CDR3 contains 13 residues. Per germline, CDR1 SGHTA and CDR2 FQGTGA. The V and J ends lost 5 bases and 6 bases, in that order; junction bases with no gene match: 7. This CDR3 is CASSPGAGGEQYF. The CDR3 DNA is TGTGCCAGCAGCCCCGGGGCAGGGGGCGAGCAGTACTTC.

The chain uses TRBV6-2 or TRBV6-3 and TRBJ2-1, with D perhaps TRBD2 (6 bases). Germline CDR1 reads MNHEY; CDR2 reads SVGEGT. The CDR3 loop spans 16 amino acids. Trimming removed 3 bases from V and 2 bases from J, with 14 bases in between. The CDR3 sequence: CASSYSRLGTYNEQFF. In DNA, the CDR3 is TGTGCCAGCAGTTATTCGCGACTAGGAACCTACAATGAGCAGTTCTTC.

The chain is built from TRBV7-8 and TRBJ1-1, with 12 bases matching TRBD1. Germline assignment: CDR1 SGHVS and CDR2 FQNEAQ. The CDR3 loop spans 18 amino acids. Germline trimming cut 1 base from V and 5 bases from J; bases unmatched to any gene: 11. The CDR3 DNA reads TGTGCCAGCAGCTTAGGGATGGGACAGGGGGCGGGAGGTACTGAAGCTTTCTTT. Protein: CASSLGMGQGAGGTEAFF.

This chain joins TRBV12-3 or TRBV12-4 and TRBJ1-2; no firm D call. Trimming removed 6 bases at V and 8 bases at J, with 13 bases between. This CDR3 spans 12 amino acids. CDR3 region: CASSLGVGGYTF. As DNA, the CDR3 is TGTGCCAGCAGCCTCGGGGTTGGAGGCTACACCTTC.

The chain employs TRBV13 and TRBJ2-1, with 10 bases aligning to TRBD2. The CDR3 is made up of 16 amino acids. The J segment lost 5 bases and the V segment lost 4 bases, leaving 8 bases of the junction unmatched. Germline V gene sequence: CDR1 PRHDT, CDR2 FYEKMQ (reference sequence). CDR3 region: CASSSQREGENNEQFF. The CDR3 DNA sequence: TGTGCCAGCAGCTCCCAGCGGGAGGGAGAGAACAATGAGCAGTTCTTC.

This chain joins TRBV4-2 and TRBJ1-2; 8 positions agree with TRBD1. Germline-derived CDR1 and CDR2 are LGHNA and YNFKEQ. The ends lost 5 bases at V and 6 bases at J; junction bases unmatched: 11. This CDR3 has 15 residues. The CDR3 region has the DNA TGTGCCAGCAGCGTACTTACAGGGGGTACGAATGGCTACACCTTC. Its protein product is CASSVLTGGTNGYTF.

The rearrangement links TRBV14 to TRBJ1-3, with 7 bases aligning to TRBD1. The CDR3 is 20 amino acids. V dropped 4 bases and J dropped 0; count of bases not matched to a gene: 18. The germline V gene has CDR1 SGHDN and CDR2 FVKESK. CDR3 region: CASSRRPPGQQSLSGNTIYF. In nucleotides, the CDR3 is TGTGCCAGCAGCCGACGACCACCGGGACAGCAATCTCTCTCTGGAAACACCATATATTTT.

This clone was found once. V and J are TRBV6-5 and TRBJ1-2; 10 bases are a match to TRBD1. This CDR3 has 15 amino acids. The germline CDR1 and CDR2 sequences are MNHEY and SVGAGI. With V trimmed by 7 bases and J by 8 bases, 13 bases remained unmatched. CDR3 DNA: TGTGCCAGCACCCTCTGGACAGGGGGTGGTATAGGCTACACCTTC. It is translated as CASTLWTGGGIGYTF.

The DNA of the CDR3 is TGTGCCAGCAGGTCCCTGGGGGGTGAGTACAATGAGCAGTTCTTC. The encoded protein is CASRSLGGEYNEQFF. The chain couples TRBV27 to TRBJ2-1; perhaps TRBD2 as D (6 bases). This CDR3 spans 15 amino acids. Per the germline V gene, CDR1 is MNHEY and CDR2 is SMNVEV (reference sequence). V lost 6 bases and J lost 4, with 16 bases in between.

The J gene is TRBJ2-3, the V gene TRBV5-1; 8 bases align to TRBD2. This CDR3 spans 15 amino acids. V gave up 0 bases and J gave up 8 bases; unmatched junction bases: 8. The V gene's germline CDR1 is SGHRS and CDR2 YFSETQ. The CDR3, as DNA: TGCGCCAGCAGCTTGGTGGCGGGGGGCCGGGGTACGCAGTATTTT. Translated, it gives CASSLVAGGRGTQYF.

The table lists this clone with a few counts. The genes are TRBV7-6 and TRBJ1-5; maybe TRBD1 (5 bases). The CDR3 consists of 18 residues. CDR1 and CDR2 from the germline V gene are SGHVS and FNYEAQ. V dropped 4 bases and J dropped 2 bases, with 21 bases sitting between them. The CDR3 loop reads CASSSRLGRVVGNQPQHF. As DNA, the CDR3 is TGTGCCAGCAGCTCCCGCCTCGGCAGGGTAGTGGGCAATCAGCCCCAGCATTTT.

This clone was picked up a small number of times. The chain is built from TRBV12-5 and TRBJ2-1; D remains unclear. Trimming pared 3 bases from V and 10 bases from J, leaving 4 bases between. The CDR3 is made up of 10 amino acids. Looked up from germline, CDR1 is LGHNT and CDR2 is FRNRAP. The CDR3, as DNA: TGTGCTAGTGGTTTCGGGGAGCAGTTCTTC. Its translation is CASGFGEQFF.

The chain has TRBV19 and TRBJ2-5; D unclear. Germline assignment: CDR1 LNHDA and CDR2 SQIVND (reference sequence). The CDR3 is made up of 14 amino acids. V was cut by 6 bases and J by 5 bases, with 16 bases left in between. CDR3 residues: CASSSSNSRETQYF. The CDR3 DNA reads TGTGCCAGTAGCTCTTCTAACTCGAGGGAGACCCAGTACTTC.

This sequence joins TRBV24-1 and TRBJ2-5; TRBD2 matches at 9 bases. Germline values: CDR1 KGHDR, CDR2 SFDVKD. The CDR3 runs 14 residues. V lost 7 bases, J lost 4 bases, and 6 bases stayed unmatched. The CDR3 nucleotides are TGTGCCACCAGCCTTAGCGGGAGCCGAGAGACCCAGTACTTC. This codes for CATSLSGSRETQYF.